This note documents a single TCR beta chain sequence. Its specificity is not known. CDR1 is LGHNT, CDR2 FRNRAP, per germline. V was pared by 6 bases and J by 8 bases, with 11 bases of the junction left unmatched. The CDR3 totals 14 residues. This specimen belongs to a study of cytomegalovirus exposure and HLA in healthy donors. General observations from the study: High specificity and sensitivity for cytomegalovirus status were reported for the classifier. In a later analysis, several top co-occurrence clusters appeared linked to parvovirus B19, influenza, CMV and Epstein-Barr virus. An assumption of roughly uniform sequencing depth across donors underlay the presence/absence analyses.

The primer mix had 60 Vbeta and 13 Jbeta primers. The repertoire was sequenced with immunoSEQ multiplex PCR; TCRdb's copy has only in-frame clones and lacks some. The sample lists 55,000 to 80,000 clones, 65% to 80% occurring once. The receptor's source is a man between 65 and 85 years old in good health and CMV-seronegative. This chain joins TRBV12-5 and TRBJ1-2; 8 nucleotides match TRBD1. Sequences were obtained from PBMCs. CDR3: CASGGGQAFLGYTF. CDR3 coding DNA: TGTGCTAGTGGGGGGGGACAGGCCTTTTTGGGCTACACCTTC.